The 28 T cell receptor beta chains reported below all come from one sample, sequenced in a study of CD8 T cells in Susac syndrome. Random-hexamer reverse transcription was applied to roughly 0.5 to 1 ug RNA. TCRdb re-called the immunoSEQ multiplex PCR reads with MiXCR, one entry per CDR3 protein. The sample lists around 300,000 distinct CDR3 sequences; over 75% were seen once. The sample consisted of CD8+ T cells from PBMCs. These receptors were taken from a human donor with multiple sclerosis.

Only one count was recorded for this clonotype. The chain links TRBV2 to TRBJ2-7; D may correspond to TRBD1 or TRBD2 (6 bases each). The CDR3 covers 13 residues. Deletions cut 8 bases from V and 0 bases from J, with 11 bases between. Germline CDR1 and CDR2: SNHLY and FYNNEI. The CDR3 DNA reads TGTGCCAGCGGGGGGCGTGACTCCTACGAGCAGTACTTC. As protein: CASGGRDSYEQYF. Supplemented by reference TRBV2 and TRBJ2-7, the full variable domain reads EPEVTQTPSHQVTQMGQEVILRCVPISNHLYFYWYRQILGQKVEFLVSFYNNEISEKSEIFDDQFSVERPDGSNFTLKIRSTKLEDSAMYFCASGGRDSYEQYFGPGTRLTVT.

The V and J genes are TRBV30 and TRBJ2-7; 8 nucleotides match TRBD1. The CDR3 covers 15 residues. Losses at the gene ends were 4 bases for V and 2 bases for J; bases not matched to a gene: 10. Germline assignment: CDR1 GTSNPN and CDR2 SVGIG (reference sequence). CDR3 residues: CAWTGTGTGPYEQYF. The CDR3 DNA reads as TGTGCCTGGACTGGAACCGGGACAGGTCCCTACGAGCAGTACTTC. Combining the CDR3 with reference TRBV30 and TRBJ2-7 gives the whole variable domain SQTIHQWPATLVQPVGSPLSLECTVEGTSNPNLYWYRQAAGRGLQLLFYSVGIGQISSEVPQNLSASRPQDRQFILSSKKLLLSDSGFYLCAWTGTGTGPYEQYFGPGTRLTVT.

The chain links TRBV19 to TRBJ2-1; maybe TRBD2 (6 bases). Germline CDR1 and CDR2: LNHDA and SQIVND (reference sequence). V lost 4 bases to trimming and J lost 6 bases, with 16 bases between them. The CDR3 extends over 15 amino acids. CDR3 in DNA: TGTGCCAGTAGTACGTCGGACTACGGGGGCAATGAGCAGTTCTTC. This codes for CASSTSDYGGNEQFF.

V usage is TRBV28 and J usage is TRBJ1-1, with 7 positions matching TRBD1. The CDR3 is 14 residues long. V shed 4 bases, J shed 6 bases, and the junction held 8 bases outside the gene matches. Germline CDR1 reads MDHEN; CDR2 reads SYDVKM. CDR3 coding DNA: TGTGCCAGCAGTTCTATAGGGGGCTGGCCTGAAGCTTTCTTT. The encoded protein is CASSSIGGWPEAFF.

The CDR3 DNA reads as TGTGCCAGCAACCAGCGGGGGGGCACAGATACGCAGTATTTT. Protein product: CASNQRGGTDTQYF. The rearrangement joins TRBV12-3 or TRBV12-4 to TRBJ2-3; 9 nucleotides match TRBD2. CDR3 length: 14 residues. V lost 7 bases and J lost 1; bases outside the gene matches: 3.

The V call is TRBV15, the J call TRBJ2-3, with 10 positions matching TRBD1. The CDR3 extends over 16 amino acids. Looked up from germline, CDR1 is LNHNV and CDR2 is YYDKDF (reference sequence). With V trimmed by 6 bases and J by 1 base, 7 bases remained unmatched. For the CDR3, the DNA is TGTGCCACCAGACCTGACAGGGGGCTAGGCACAGATACGCAGTATTTT. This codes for CATRPDRGLGTDTQYF.

The CDR3 region is CASSMVVGSQPQHF. As DNA, the CDR3 is TGTGCCAGTAGTATGGTCGTTGGCAGTCAGCCCCAGCATTTT. J is TRBJ1-5 and V is TRBV19; D not certain. The CDR3 contains 14 residues. Germline V gene data show CDR1 as LNHDA and CDR2 as SQIVND (reference sequence). With 3 bases removed from V and 6 bases from J, the gap between germline ends came to 12 bases. The complete variable domain, with remaining parts taken from reference TRBV19 and TRBJ1-5, reads DGGITQSPKYLFRKEGQNVTLSCEQNLNHDAMYWYRQDPGQGLRLIYYSQIVNDFQKGDIAEGYSVSREKKESFPLTVTSAQKNPTAFYLCASSMVVGSQPQHFGDGTRLSIL.

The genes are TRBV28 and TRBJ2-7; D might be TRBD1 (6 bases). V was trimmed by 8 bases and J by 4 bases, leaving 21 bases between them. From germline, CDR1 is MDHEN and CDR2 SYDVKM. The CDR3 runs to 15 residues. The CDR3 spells CASQGKLSWVYEQYF. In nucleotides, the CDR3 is TGTGCCAGCCAGGGGAAACTGTCGTGGGTTTACGAGCAGTACTTC.

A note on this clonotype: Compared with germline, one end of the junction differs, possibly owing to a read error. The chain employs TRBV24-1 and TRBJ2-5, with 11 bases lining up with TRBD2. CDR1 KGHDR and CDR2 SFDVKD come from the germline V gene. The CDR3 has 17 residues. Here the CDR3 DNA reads TGTGCCGCCAGTCAACTACTAGCGGGAGTGGATCAAGAGACCCAGTACTTC. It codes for CAASQLLAGVDQETQYF.

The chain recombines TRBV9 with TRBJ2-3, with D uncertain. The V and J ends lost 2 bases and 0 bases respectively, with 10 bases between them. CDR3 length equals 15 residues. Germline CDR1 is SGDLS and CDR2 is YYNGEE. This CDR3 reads CASSVSWGSTDTQYF. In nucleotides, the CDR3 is TGTGCCAGCAGCGTTAGTTGGGGTAGCACAGATACGCAGTATTTT. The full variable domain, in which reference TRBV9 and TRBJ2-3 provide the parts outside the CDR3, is DSGVTQTPKHLITATGQRVTLRCSPRSGDLSVYWYQQSLDQGLQFLIQYYNGEERAKGNILERFSAQQFPDLHSELNLSSLELGDSALYFCASSVSWGSTDTQYFGPGTRLTVL.

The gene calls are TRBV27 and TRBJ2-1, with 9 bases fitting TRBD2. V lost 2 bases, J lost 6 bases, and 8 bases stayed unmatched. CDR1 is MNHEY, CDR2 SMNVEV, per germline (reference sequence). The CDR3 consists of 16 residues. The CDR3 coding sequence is TGTGCCAGCAGTTTACTGGGCGGGGGGGCGGTCAATGAGCAGTTCTTC. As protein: CASSLLGGGAVNEQFF.

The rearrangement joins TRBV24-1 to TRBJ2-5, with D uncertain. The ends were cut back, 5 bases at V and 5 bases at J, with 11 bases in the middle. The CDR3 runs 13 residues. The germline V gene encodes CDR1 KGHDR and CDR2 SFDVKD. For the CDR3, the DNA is TGTGCCACCAGTGCGGGTTCGATGGAGACCCAGTACTTC. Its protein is CATSAGSMETQYF.

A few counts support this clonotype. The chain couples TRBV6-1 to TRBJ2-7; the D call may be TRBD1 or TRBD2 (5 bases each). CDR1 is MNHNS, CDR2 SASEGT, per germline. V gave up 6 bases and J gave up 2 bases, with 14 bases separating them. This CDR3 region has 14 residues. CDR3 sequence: CASSPRDGTYEQYF. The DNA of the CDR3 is TGTGCCAGCAGCCCACGGGACGGTACCTACGAGCAGTACTTC.

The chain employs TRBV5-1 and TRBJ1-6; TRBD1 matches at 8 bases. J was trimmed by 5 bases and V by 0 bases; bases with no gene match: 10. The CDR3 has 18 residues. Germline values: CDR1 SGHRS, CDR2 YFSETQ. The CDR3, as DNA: TGCGCCAGCAGCTTGGTTCAACAGGGGGGTCTGGATAATTCACCCCTCCACTTT. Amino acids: CASSLVQQGGLDNSPLHF. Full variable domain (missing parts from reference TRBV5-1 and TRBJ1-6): KAGVTQTPRYLIKTRGQQVTLSCSPISGHRSVSWYQQTPGQGLQFLFEYFSETQRNKGNFPGRFSGRQFSNSRSEMNVSTLELGDSALYLCASSLVQQGGLDNSPLHFGNGTRLTVT.

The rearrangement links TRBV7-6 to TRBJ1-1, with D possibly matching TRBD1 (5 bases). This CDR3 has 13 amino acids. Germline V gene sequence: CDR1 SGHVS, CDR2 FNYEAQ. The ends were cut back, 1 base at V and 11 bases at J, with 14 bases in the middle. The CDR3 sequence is CASSLDQWSGAFF. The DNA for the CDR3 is TGTGCCAGCAGCTTAGATCAGTGGTCAGGGGCTTTCTTT.

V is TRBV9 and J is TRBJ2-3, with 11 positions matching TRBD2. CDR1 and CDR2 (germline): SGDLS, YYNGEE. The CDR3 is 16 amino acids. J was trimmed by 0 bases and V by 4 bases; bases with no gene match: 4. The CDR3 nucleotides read TGTGCCAGCAGCCCTCTAGCGGGGGGCAGCACAGATACGCAGTATTTT. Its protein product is CASSPLAGGSTDTQYF.

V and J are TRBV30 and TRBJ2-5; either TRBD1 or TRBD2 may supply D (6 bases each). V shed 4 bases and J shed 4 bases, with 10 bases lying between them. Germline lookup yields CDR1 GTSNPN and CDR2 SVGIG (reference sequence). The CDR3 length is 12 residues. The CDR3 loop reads CAWTEGGETQYF. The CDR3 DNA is TGTGCCTGGACTGAGGGGGGAGAGACCCAGTACTTC.

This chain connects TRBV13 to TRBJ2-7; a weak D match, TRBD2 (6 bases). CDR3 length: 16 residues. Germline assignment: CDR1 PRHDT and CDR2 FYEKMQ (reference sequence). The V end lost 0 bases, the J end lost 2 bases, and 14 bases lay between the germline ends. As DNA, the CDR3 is TGTGCCAGCAGCTTAGGGACTAGTAGTTTCACCTACGAGCAGTACTTC. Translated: CASSLGTSSFTYEQYF.

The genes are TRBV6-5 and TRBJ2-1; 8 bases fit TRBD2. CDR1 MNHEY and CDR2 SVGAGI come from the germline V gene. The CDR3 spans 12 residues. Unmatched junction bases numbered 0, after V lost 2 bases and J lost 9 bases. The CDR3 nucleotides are TGTGCCAGCAGTTACCGGGGGGGTGAGCAGTTCTTC. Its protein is CASSYRGGEQFF.

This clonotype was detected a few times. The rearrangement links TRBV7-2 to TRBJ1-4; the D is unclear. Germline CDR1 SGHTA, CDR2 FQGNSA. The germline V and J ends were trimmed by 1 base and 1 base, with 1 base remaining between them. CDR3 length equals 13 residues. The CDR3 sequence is CASSLGTNEKLFF. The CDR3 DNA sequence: TGTGCCAGCAGCTTAGGAACTAATGAAAAACTGTTTTTT.

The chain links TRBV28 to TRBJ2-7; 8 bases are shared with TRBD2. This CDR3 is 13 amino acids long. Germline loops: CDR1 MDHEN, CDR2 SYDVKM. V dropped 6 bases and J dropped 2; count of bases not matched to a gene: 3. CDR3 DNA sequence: TGTGCCAGCAGGATAGCGGGACCCTACGAGCAGTACTTC. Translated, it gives CASRIAGPYEQYF.

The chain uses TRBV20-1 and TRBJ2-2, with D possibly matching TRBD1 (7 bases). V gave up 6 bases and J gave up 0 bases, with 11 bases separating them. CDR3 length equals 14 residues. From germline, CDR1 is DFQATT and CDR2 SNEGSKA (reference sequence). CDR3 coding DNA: TGCAGTGCGGAGGGACAGACGAACACCGGGGAGCTGTTTTTT. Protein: CSAEGQTNTGELFF.

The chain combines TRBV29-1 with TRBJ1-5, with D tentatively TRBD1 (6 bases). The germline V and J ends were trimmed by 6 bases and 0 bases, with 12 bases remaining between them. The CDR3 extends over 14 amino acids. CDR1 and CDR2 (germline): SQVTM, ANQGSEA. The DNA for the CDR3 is TGCAGCGTCCTGACAGGAGATAGCAATCAGCCCCAGCATTTT. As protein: CSVLTGDSNQPQHF.

The CDR3 is CSALTGRSSYNEQFF. The CDR3 DNA reads TGCAGTGCTCTGACAGGGAGAAGCTCCTACAATGAGCAGTTCTTC. The V call is TRBV20-1, the J call TRBJ2-1; 7 nucleotides agree with TRBD1. With V trimmed by 5 bases and J by 0 bases, 7 bases remained unmatched. The germline CDR1 and CDR2 sequences are DFQATT and SNEGSKA (reference sequence). This CDR3 is built from 15 residues.

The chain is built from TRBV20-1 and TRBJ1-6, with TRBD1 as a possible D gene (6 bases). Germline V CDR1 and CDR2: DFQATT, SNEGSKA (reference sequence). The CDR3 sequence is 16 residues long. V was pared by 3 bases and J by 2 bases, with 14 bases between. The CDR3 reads CSASQTGIAYNSPLHF. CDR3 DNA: TGCAGTGCTAGCCAAACAGGGATAGCCTATAATTCACCCCTCCACTTT.

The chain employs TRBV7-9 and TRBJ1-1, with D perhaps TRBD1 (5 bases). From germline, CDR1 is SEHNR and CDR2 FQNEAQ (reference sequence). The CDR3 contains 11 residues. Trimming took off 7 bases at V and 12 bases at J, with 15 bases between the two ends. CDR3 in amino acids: CASNPGGGTFF. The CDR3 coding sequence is TGTGCCAGCAACCCGGGGGGAGGAACTTTCTTT.

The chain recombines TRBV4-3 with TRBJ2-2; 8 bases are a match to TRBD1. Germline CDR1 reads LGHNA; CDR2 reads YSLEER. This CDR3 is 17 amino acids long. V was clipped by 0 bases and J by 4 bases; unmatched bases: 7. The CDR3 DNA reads TGCGCCAGCAGCCAAGATGGCGAGGGACAGGTCACCGGGGAGCTGTTTTTT. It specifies CASSQDGEGQVTGELFF.

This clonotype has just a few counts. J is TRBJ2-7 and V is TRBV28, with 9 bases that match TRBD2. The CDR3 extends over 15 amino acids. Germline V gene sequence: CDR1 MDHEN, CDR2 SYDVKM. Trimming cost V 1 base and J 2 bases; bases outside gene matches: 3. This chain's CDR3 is CASSLSSGTPYEQYF. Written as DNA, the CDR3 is TGTGCCAGCAGTTTATCTAGCGGGACTCCCTACGAGCAGTACTTC.